The rows below give T cell receptor beta chains drawn from one sample of a study of T cell repertoires in cytomegalovirus infection. These receptors have no identified antigens. TCRdb re-called the reads through MiXCR, storing one row per CDR3 protein. The sample lists roughly 920,000 distinct CDR3 sequences, approximately 30% occurring once. This specimen consisted of cultured CD8+ T cells from PBMCs, obtained from culture after CMV antigen stimulation. The origin of the receptors is a human donor in good health (CMV status not recorded). Some clones in this sample may be carry-over from other donors' samples. Each CDR3 is given with its conserved first and last residue. Each record gives: V gene, CDR3 length, clone size, D gene, J gene, CDR3 DNA, CDR3 protein. The D gene is left open where the match is weak. Where a row states a size, it is once, few, many or the class of an expanded clone; other rows omit it.

>TRBV4-1|16|few|TRBD1|TRBJ2-1
TGCGCCAGCAGCCTAACAGGGGGCGATAGATACAATGAGCAGTTCTTC
CASSLTGGDRYNEQFF
>TRBV25-1|13|few|-|TRBJ1-1
TGTGCCAGCAGTGAAGGAAAGAACACTGAAGCTTTCTTT
CASSEGKNTEAFF
>TRBV6-6|15|-|TRBD2|TRBJ2-1
TGTGCCAGCACTCCTACTAGCGGGGGGGTGAGTGAGCAGTTCTTC
CASTPTSGGVSEQFF
>TRBV6-2/TRBV6-3|12|-|-|TRBJ1-1
TGTGCCAGCAGTTACTCAACAGATGAAGCTTTCTTT
CASSYSTDEAFF
>TRBV6-1|18|few|TRBD1|TRBJ2-1
TGTGCCAGCAGTGAACTCCCAGGACAGGGGGCCTTAGACAATGAGCAGTTCTTC
CASSELPGQGALDNEQFF
>TRBV7-3|15|-|TRBD1|TRBJ2-3
TGTGCCAGCAGCCCAGACGGGACAGTAGCAGATACGCAGTATTTT
CASSPDGTVADTQYF
>TRBV12-3/TRBV12-4|16|few|TRBD2|TRBJ2-7
TGTGCCAGCAGCCCCTTCTTAGCGGGGGGAGTCTACGAGCAGTACTTC
CASSPFLAGGVYEQYF
>TRBV7-9|15|-|TRBD2|TRBJ2-1
TGTGCCAGCAGTTGGGAGCGGGGCGGGAGCAATGAGCAGTTCTTC
CASSWERGGSNEQFF
>TRBV20-1|12|-|-|TRBJ1-6
TGCAGTGCTAGAGTGGGGGGGTCACCCCTCCACTTT
CSARVGGSPLHF
>TRBV7-2|14|many|-|TRBJ1-5
TGTGCCAGCAGCTTAACGGGAGTGGGTAGGCCCCAGCATTTT
CASSLTGVGRPQHF
>TRBV6-2/TRBV6-3|18|-|TRBD1|TRBJ1-1
TGTGCCAGCAGTTACGAAGTCAGCGGGACAGGATGGAACACTGAAGCTTTCTTT
CASSYEVSGTGWNTEAFF
>TRBV19|15|few|-|TRBJ1-1
TGTGCCAGTAGTATAGCGGGGCAGGAGAACACTGAAGCTTTCTTT
CASSIAGQENTEAFF
>TRBV7-2|17|many|-|TRBJ1-2
TGTGCCAGCAGCCCAATAGCCTCCTTGGACAAACGCTATGGCTACACCTTC
CASSPIASLDKRYGYTF
>TRBV7-4|15|-|TRBD2|TRBJ2-5
TGTGCCAGCACTGCTAGCGGGGCGTTCCAAGAGACCCAGTACTTC
CASTASGAFQETQYF
>TRBV14|15|-|TRBD2|TRBJ2-1
TGTGCCAGCAGCCCCCTCGGGCTAGCGGGGGAAGGGCAGTTCTTC
CASSPLGLAGEGQFF
>TRBV11-2|13|few|-|TRBJ1-1
TGTGCCAGCAGCCCCCTCCGGGACACTGAAGCTTTCTTT
CASSPLRDTEAFF
>TRBV18|20|once|TRBD2|TRBJ2-1
TGTGCCAGCTCTCCCTCTTTCCGTTCCAACCTGGCGGGGGGCTACAATGAGCAGTTCTTC
CASSPSFRSNLAGGYNEQFF
>TRBV27|14|once|TRBD1|TRBJ2-7
TGTGCCAGCGGGGGACAGGGGACCCCCTACGAGCAGTACTTC
CASGGQGTPYEQYF
>TRBV7-2|13|many|-|TRBJ2-5
TGTGCCAGCAGCTTATCGCCTGTGGAGACCCAGTACTTC
CASSLSPVETQYF
>TRBV20-1|13|-|-|TRBJ1-2
TGCAGTGCTAGCCCCTACCAGGCAGATGGCTACACCTTC
CSASPYQADGYTF
>TRBV12-3/TRBV12-4|14|-|-|TRBJ1-2
TGTGCCAGCAGTTTAGCGCACGGTAGCTATGGCTACACCTTC
CASSLAHGSYGYTF
>TRBV27|14|-|-|TRBJ1-1
TGTGCCAGCAGCGACCCAGGGTGGAACACTGAAGCTTTCTTT
CASSDPGWNTEAFF
>TRBV12-5|15|few|TRBD2|TRBJ2-1
TGTGCTAGTGCCCACCCCGCAGCGGGGGGCAATGAGCAGTTCTTC
CASAHPAAGGNEQFF
>TRBV19|16|-|-|TRBJ2-3
TGTGCCAGTAGTCTCCAGGGGATTTGGAGCACAGATACGCAGTATTTT
CASSLQGIWSTDTQYF
>TRBV29-1|13|few|-|TRBJ2-1
TGCAGCGTTGAGGTACAGGGTCCCCATGAGCAGTTCTTC
CSVEVQGPHEQFF
>TRBV27|17|many|-|TRBJ1-6
TGTGCCAGCAGTTTGGTCCAAACAGGGACCTATAATTCACCCCTCCACTTT
CASSLVQTGTYNSPLHF
>TRBV6-2/TRBV6-3|14|few|-|TRBJ1-5
TGTGCCAGCAGGCCCGACAGAACTAATCAGCCCCAGCATTTT
CASRPDRTNQPQHF
>TRBV28|14|-|-|TRBJ1-1
TGTGCCAGCAGTTTATCAGGGCAGCCCACTGAAGCTTTCTTT
CASSLSGQPTEAFF
>TRBV27|14|-|-|TRBJ2-1
TGTGCCAGCAGTCCAGGGGATTGGGTCAATGAGCAGTTCTTC
CASSPGDWVNEQFF
>TRBV4-1|14|-|TRBD1|TRBJ2-7
TGCGCCAGCAGCCAGCCGGGACAGGCCTACGAGCAGTACTTC
CASSQPGQAYEQYF
>TRBV18|17|few|TRBD1|TRBJ1-2
TGTGCCAGCTCACCACCGGAGGACAGGCCCAGCCCCCCTGGCTACACCTTC
CASSPPEDRPSPPGYTF
>TRBV6-5|13|-|-|TRBJ1-1
TGTGTCAGCAGTTCCGGACACCCTAATGAAGCTTTCTTT
CVSSSGHPNEAFF
>TRBV20-1|12|few|-|TRBJ1-5
TGCAGTGCTAGAGATCATAATCAGCCCCAGCATTTT
CSARDHNQPQHF
>TRBV7-9|13|few|-|TRBJ2-7
TGTGCCAGCCTGCGGACGGCCTCCTACGAGCAGTACTTC
CASLRTASYEQYF
>TRBV27|14|few|-|TRBJ2-7
TGTGCCAGCAGTTTATCGACGGGGACCGGCGAGCAGTACTTC
CASSLSTGTGEQYF
>TRBV28|14|few|-|TRBJ2-1
TGTGCCAGCAGTTTGGTTGAGCGCTACAATGAGCAGTTCTTC
CASSLVERYNEQFF
>TRBV20-1|13|once|TRBD1|TRBJ1-2
TGCAGTGCTAGTAGAGAGGGGGCATATGGCTACACCTTC
CSASREGAYGYTF
>TRBV7-6|15|many|-|TRBJ2-1
TGTGCCAGCAGCTCCCCAGGGCCATACTACAATGAGCAGTTCTTC
CASSSPGPYYNEQFF
>TRBV6-2/TRBV6-3|11|-|-|TRBJ2-2
TGTGCCAGCAGCCCCCTGTGGGAGCTGTTTTTT
CASSPLWELFF
>TRBV11-3|15|-|TRBD1|TRBJ1-1
TGTGCCAGCAGCCCCGGGACAGGGGTATTCACTGAAGCTTTCTTT
CASSPGTGVFTEAFF
>TRBV10-3|13|many|-|TRBJ1-5
TGTGCCATCACTCAGGAAGGCAATCAGCCCCAGCATTTT
CAITQEGNQPQHF
>TRBV6-1|12|-|TRBD1|TRBJ1-2
TGTGCCAGTCTAACAGGGGGCTTTGGCTACACCTTC
CASLTGGFGYTF
>TRBV3-1|18|few|-|TRBJ2-1
TGTGCCAGCAGCGTAAAGGGGAATCCTTACGCCTCCTACAATGAGCAGTTCTTC
CASSVKGNPYASYNEQFF
>TRBV19|14|-|-|TRBJ2-1
TGTGCCAGTAAGGACAAGGGGACCCGAAGGGAGCAGTTCTTC
CASKDKGTRREQFF
>TRBV6-6|18|-|TRBD2|TRBJ2-3
TGTGCCAGCGGATCCCTAGCGGGGGGCGGAACTAGCACAGATACGCAGTATTTT
CASGSLAGGGTSTDTQYF
>TRBV13|14|few|-|TRBJ1-2
TGTGCCAGCAGCCCCGAGACAGAAACCTATGGCTACACCTTC
CASSPETETYGYTF
>TRBV4-1|16|few|-|TRBJ2-1
TGCGCCAGCAGCCAAGTGTCCGGGGTTCTATACAATGAGCAGTTCTTC
CASSQVSGVLYNEQFF
>TRBV5-4|13|-|-|TRBJ2-3
TGTGCCAGCAGCTTGGTGCCGTCGGATACGCAGTATTTT
CASSLVPSDTQYF
>TRBV7-4|14|few|-|TRBJ1-6
TGTGCCAGCAGCCGCCCAGGGGCGATTTCACCCCTCCACTTT
CASSRPGAISPLHF
>TRBV2|15|-|-|TRBJ1-1
TGTGCCAGCAGTGCGACAGGCTTGGGAGACACTGAAGCTTTCTTT
CASSATGLGDTEAFF
>TRBV7-2|12|few|-|TRBJ1-1
TGTGCCAGCAGCTTCCAGGTCACTGAAGCTTTCTTT
CASSFQVTEAFF
>TRBV10-3|18|-|TRBD2|TRBJ2-3
TGTGCCATCAGTGTTCATCTCGCTAGCGGGGGTCTCACAGATACGCAGTATTTT
CAISVHLASGGLTDTQYF
>TRBV13|16|-|TRBD2|TRBJ2-1
TGCGCCAGCAGCTCATGGACTAGCGGGGGATTAAATGAGCAGTTCTTC
CASSSWTSGGLNEQFF
>TRBV29-1|16|-|TRBD2|TRBJ2-2
TGCAGCGTTGAGGAGACTAGCGGGGGGGCCAACGGGGAGCTGTTTTTT
CSVEETSGGANGELFF
>TRBV4-3|19|-|TRBD1|TRBJ2-3
TGCGCCAGCAGCCAGACAGGGGGCGGGACCTCTTCTAGCACAGATACGCAGTATTTT
CASSQTGGGTSSSTDTQYF